This T cell receptor beta chain was captured by sequencing in a study of blood T cell repertoires in COVID-19. Study overall: Some COVID-19 samples were acute and others convalescent; all came from the United States, Italy and Spain. The analysed material was cDNA or gDNA that came from T cells, B-cell-depleted T cells, or PBMCs.

A remark on this clone: Other DNA sequences in this specimen translate into the identical CDR3.

Sequencing used immunoSEQ multiplex PCR; TCRdb keeps in-frame clones, though not all of them. The table lists 250,000 to 300,000 clones, 86% of them singletons. The CDR3 sequence is 13 residues long. CDR1 is KGHSH, CDR2 LQKENI, per germline. The trim removed 4 bases at V and 5 bases at J, leaving 3 bases unmatched. The specimen was peripheral blood. V gene TRBV18 combines with J gene TRBJ1-2, with TRBD1 matching 8 bases. The clonotype comes from a woman in her 70s with COVID-19, enrolled during active disease. CDR3 in amino acids: CASSLQGDYGYTF. The DNA of the CDR3 is TGTGCCAGCTCACTACAGGGGGATTATGGCTACACCTTC.